This T cell receptor beta chain derives from a study of vaccination effects on CD4 cells after COVID-19. Study-wide results and limits: Early post-infection timepoints were missing from the study, which also had few convalescent patients.

Produced via immunoSEQ multiplex PCR; TCRdb's table is partial and in-frame only. The profile shows around 81,000 clones, more than 60% of them singletons. Per the germline V gene, CDR1 is GTSNPN and CDR2 is SVGIG (reference sequence). The V segment lost 3 bases and the J segment 8 bases; nucleotides outside the gene matches: 10. The CDR3 sequence is 16 residues long. ViraFEST expansion of antigen-specific CD4+ T cells with viral peptide pools preceded sequencing. Subsequent to a culture period of around 10 days, CD4+ T cells were isolated. Two-dose vaccination with either BNT162b2 or mRNA-1273 was given to the participants. This clone was seen a single time. Its antigen remains unknown.

This chain connects TRBV30 to TRBJ1-6; TRBD1 matches at 10 bases. The source material was CD4+ T cells from PBMCs cultured with HCoV-OC43 spike peptides, sampled after COVID-19 vaccination. This sample's subset: HCoV-OC43 spike overlapping peptide pool stimulation. The sequence came from a human donor who received a COVID-19 vaccine. The DNA of the CDR3 is TGTGCCTGGAGCGGTCCCCGGGACAGGGGTGATTCACCCCTCCACTTT. It encodes CAWSGPRDRGDSPLHF.